This TCR beta chain was retrieved from a study of monozygotic twins with inflammatory bowel disease. This CDR3 spans 15 amino acids. For every TCR library, around 3.5 ug of total RNA was used. The template-switching step introduced UMIs that carried a 6-nucleotide sample barcode. TCRdb re-called the 5' RACE reads, yielding one record per CDR3 amino acid sequence without DNA. The repertoire table contains about 450,000 distinct CDR3 sequences. With regard to this clonotype: Its antigen is still unknown.

Study-wide results and limits: IBD patients shared fewer clonotypes with other individuals than healthy twins, especially patients with disease activity signs.

Source material: blood. The chain is built from TRBV12-3 or TRBV12-4 and TRBJ2-3. This clonotype was obtained from a human donor with ulcerative colitis or Crohn's disease, or a healthy co-twin of an affected twin (not recorded which). CDR3: CASRTFEASTDTQYF.